The 3 T cell receptor beta chains in this list originate from one sample, sequenced in a study of blood T cell repertoires in COVID-19. Measured with immunoSEQ multiplex PCR; TCRdb has only the in-frame clones, and not every one. The repertoire holds about 200,000 clones, with over 75% as singletons. Sequenced material: peripheral blood. The source of these receptors is a human donor in a cohort sampled during active COVID-19.

The chain joins TRBV28 to TRBJ1-5; a weak D match, TRBD1 (5 bases). Germline V CDR1 and CDR2: MDHEN, SYDVKM. The V end was cut by 6 bases, the J end by 6 bases, with 18 bases between. The CDR3 has 15 amino acids. The CDR3 DNA reads as TGTGCCAGCAGCCCTCCCCAGGGTACGGCTCAGCCCCAGCATTTT. It encodes CASSPPQGTAQPQHF.

This clone was seen a single time. This chain connects TRBV7-2 to TRBJ2-3, with 8 bases that match TRBD2. Germline CDR1 SGHTA, CDR2 FQGNSA. V gave up 1 base and J gave up 4 bases; unmatched junction bases: 7. This CDR3 has 16 residues. The chain's CDR3 is CASSLGGGRSADTQYF. CDR3 coding DNA: TGTGCCAGCAGCTTAGGAGGCGGGAGGAGCGCAGATACGCAGTATTTT. Using reference TRBV7-2 and TRBJ2-3 for the parts outside the CDR3, the full variable domain is GAGVSQSPSNKVTEKGKDVELRCDPISGHTALYWYRQSLGQGLEFLIYFQGNSAPDKSGLPSDRFSAERTGGSVSTLTIQRTQQEDSAVYLCASSLGGGRSADTQYFGPGTRLTVL.

This sequence joins TRBV7-2 and TRBJ1-3; 7 nucleotides align to TRBD1. The trim removed 11 bases at V and 6 bases at J, leaving 13 bases unmatched. Germline V lookup: CDR1 SGHTA, CDR2 FQGNSA. The CDR3 totals 14 residues. Here the CDR3 DNA reads TGTGCCGAAAATAGTATAGACAGGGAAAACACCATATATTTT. Its translation: CAENSIDRENTIYF.